This TCR beta chain was documented in a study of T cells after yellow fever vaccination. This clonotype came up a few times. This CDR3 region has 13 residues. Germline-derived CDR1 and CDR2 are MNHNS and SASEGT. Trimming cost V 6 bases and J 12 bases, with 20 bases left between them. It was through 5'RACE template switching that TCR cDNA was made, with a universal primer site and UMIs added. TCRdb processed the 5' RACE reads anew with MiXCR; each CDR3 protein has one entry. The sample contains a few hundred thousand distinct CDR3 sequences, around 8.1% of which appear only once. The input for sequencing was PBMCs, taken roughly seven weeks after the first yellow fever vaccination. The TCR comes from a man aged 18 to 29 who received the YFV17D yellow fever vaccine. The rearrangement links TRBV6-1 to TRBJ1-1, with D hard to call. The CDR3 protein is CASRPPERGRPFF. The CDR3 region has the DNA TGTGCCAGCAGACCCCCGGAGCGGGGTCGTCCTTTCTTT.